This T cell receptor beta chain was obtained from a study of cytomegalovirus exposure and HLA in healthy donors. Study observations and caveats: The investigators catalogued some 160 TCR beta chains as cytomegalovirus-associated.

Trimming pared 5 bases from V and 8 bases from J, leaving 13 bases between. CDR1 and CDR2 from the germline V gene are SGHVS and FNYEAQ. The CDR3 has 14 residues. Comments on this clone: Antigen unknown.

60 Vbeta and 13 Jbeta primers were used in PCR. Per the study methods: In a later analysis, 75 million to 95 million unique TCR beta chains included roughly 11 million shared by two or more donors. Repertoires were generated with immunoSEQ multiplex PCR, while TCRdb's copy carries only in-frame clones and drops some. The V and J calls and clone size come from that table; D and trimming were worked out from the DNA. This table holds 90,000 to 150,000 clones, around three quarters found once. The clonotype originates from a man aged 45-60 years in good health and CMV-seropositive. The chain recombines TRBV7-6 with TRBJ1-6; D might be TRBD1 (6 bases). The sequenced sample was PBMCs. The DNA for the CDR3 is TGTGCCAGCAGCCGGGACACTCGGGATTCACCCCTCCACTTT. Protein product: CASSRDTRDSPLHF.